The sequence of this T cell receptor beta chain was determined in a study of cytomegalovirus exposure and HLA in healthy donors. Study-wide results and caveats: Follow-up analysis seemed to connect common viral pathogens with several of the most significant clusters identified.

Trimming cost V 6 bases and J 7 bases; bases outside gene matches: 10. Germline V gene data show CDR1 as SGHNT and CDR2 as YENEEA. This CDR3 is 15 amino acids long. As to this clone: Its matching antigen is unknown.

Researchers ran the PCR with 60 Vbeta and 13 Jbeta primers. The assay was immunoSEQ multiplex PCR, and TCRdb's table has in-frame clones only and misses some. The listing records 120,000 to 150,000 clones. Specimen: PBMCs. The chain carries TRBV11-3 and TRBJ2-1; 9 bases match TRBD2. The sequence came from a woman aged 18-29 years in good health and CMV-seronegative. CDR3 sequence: CASSRNSGSWNEQFF. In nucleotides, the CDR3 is TGTGCCAGCAGTCGCAATAGCGGGAGTTGGAATGAGCAGTTCTTC.